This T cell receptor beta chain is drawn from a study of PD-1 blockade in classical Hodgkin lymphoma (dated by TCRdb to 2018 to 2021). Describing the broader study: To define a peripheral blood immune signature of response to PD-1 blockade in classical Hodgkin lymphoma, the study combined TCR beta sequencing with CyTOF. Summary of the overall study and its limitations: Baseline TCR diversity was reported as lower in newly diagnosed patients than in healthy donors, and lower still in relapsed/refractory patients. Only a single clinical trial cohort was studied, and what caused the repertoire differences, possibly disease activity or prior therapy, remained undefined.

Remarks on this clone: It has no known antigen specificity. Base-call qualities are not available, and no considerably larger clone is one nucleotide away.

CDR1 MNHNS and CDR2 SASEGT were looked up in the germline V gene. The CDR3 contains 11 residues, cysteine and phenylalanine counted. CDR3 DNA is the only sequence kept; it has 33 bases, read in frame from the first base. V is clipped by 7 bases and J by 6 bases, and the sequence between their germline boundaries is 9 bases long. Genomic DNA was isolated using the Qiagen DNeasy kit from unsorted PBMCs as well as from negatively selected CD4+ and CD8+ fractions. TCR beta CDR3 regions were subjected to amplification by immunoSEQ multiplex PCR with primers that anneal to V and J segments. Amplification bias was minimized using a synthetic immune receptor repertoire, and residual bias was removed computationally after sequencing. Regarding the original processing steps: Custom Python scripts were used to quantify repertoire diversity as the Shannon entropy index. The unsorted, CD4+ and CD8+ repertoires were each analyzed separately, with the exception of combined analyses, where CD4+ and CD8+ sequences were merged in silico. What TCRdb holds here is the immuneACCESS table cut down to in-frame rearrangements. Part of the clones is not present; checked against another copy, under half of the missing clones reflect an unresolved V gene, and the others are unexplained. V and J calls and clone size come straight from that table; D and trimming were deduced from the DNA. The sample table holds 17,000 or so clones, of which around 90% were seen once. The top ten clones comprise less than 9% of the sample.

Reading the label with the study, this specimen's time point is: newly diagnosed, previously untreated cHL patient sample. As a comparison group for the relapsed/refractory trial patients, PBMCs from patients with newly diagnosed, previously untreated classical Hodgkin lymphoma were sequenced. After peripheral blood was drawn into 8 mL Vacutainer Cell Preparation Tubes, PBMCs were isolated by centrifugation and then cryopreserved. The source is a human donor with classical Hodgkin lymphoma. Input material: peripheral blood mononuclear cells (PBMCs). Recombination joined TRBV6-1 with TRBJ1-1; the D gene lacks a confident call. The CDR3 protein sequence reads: CASTRRSEAFF. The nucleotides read TGTGCCAGCACTAGACGATCTGAAGCTTTCTTT.